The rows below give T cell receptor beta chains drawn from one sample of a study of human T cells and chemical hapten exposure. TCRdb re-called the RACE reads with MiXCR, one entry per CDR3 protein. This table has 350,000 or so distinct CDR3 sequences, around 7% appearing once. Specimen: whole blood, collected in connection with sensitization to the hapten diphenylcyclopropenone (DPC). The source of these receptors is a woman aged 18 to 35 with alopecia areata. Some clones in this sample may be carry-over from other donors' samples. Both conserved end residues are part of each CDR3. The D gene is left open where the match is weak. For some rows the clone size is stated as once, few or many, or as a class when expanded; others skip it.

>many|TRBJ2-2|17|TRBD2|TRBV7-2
TGTGCCAGCAGTTGGACTAGCGGGGGGTCCCCGGCGGGGGAGCTGTTTTTT
CASSWTSGGSPAGELFF
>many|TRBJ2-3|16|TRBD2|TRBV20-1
TGCAGTGCTAGCAAAACTAGCGGGGGCTTCACAGATACGCAGTATTTT
CSASKTSGGFTDTQYF
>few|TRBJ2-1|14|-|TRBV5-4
TGTGCCAGCAGCTCCCTCCAGGGCTACAATGAGCAGTTCTTC
CASSSLQGYNEQFF
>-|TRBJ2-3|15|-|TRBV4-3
TGCGCCAGCAGCCAAGCAGGATCCGGAGCAGATACGCAGTATTTT
CASSQAGSGADTQYF
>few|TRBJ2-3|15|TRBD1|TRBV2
TGTGCCAGCAGTGAGAGGGACAGGGGGCAAGATACGCAGTATTTT
CASSERDRGQDTQYF
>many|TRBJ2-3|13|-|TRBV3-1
TGTGCCAGCAGTCAGGCGGGCACAGATACGCAGTATTTT
CASSQAGTDTQYF
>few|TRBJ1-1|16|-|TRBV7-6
TGTGCCAGCGCAAACTGGGGGTTCGATGAAGACACTGAAGCTTTCTTT
CASANWGFDEDTEAFF
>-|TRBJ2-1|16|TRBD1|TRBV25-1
TGTGCCAGCAGTGGGGGGGACAGGGGGTTTGGAGATGAGCAGTTCTTC
CASSGGDRGFGDEQFF
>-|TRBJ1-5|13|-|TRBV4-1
TGCGCCAGCAGCCAAGAAGTTCGGGCGCCCCAGCATTTT
CASSQEVRAPQHF
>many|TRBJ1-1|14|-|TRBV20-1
TGCAGTGCCCTGACCGGTTTCTCGAACACTGAAGCTTTCTTT
CSALTGFSNTEAFF
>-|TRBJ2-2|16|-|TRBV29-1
TGCAGCGTTCAGGGGCCGCAGCATCCGAACACCGGGGAGCTGTTTTTT
CSVQGPQHPNTGELFF
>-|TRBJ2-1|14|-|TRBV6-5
TGTGCCAGCAGTTACGTCCTAGCGTCTAATGAGCAGTTCTTC
CASSYVLASNEQFF
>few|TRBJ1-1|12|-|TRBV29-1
TGCAGCGTTGACCGGAGACACACTGAAGCTTTCTTT
CSVDRRHTEAFF
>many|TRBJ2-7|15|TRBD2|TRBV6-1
TGTGCCAGCAGGCCGGGACTAGCGGGGTTTTACGAGCAGTACTTC
CASRPGLAGFYEQYF
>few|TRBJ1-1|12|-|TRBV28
TGTGCGGTTTCCGTAGGAGACACTGAAGCTTTCTTT
CAVSVGDTEAFF
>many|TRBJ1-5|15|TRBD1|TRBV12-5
TGTGCTAGTGGTTTGGACAGGGGAGGCAATCAGCCCCAGCATTTT
CASGLDRGGNQPQHF
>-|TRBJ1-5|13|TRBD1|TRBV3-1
TGTGCCAGCAGCCCCACAGGGGATCGGCCCCAGCATTTT
CASSPTGDRPQHF
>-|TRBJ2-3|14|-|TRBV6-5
TGTGCCAGCAGTTACGGGCATAGCACAGATACGCAGTATTTT
CASSYGHSTDTQYF
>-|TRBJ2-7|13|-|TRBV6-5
TGTGCCGGCAGTCGAGGGGGGGGCTACGAGCAGTACTTC
CAGSRGGGYEQYF
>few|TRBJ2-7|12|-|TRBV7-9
TGTGCCAGCAGCTTGCTCATGGACGAGCAGTACTTC
CASSLLMDEQYF
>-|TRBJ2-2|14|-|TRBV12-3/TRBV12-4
TGTGCCAGCAACCTCGGTCGCGGTCCCGGGGAGCTGTTTTTT
CASNLGRGPGELFF
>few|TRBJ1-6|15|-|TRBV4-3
TGCGCCAGCAGCCAAGATCGAGGGAATAATTCACCCCTCCACTTT
CASSQDRGNNSPLHF
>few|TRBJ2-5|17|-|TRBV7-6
TGTGCCAGCAGCCGGGGAGAGGGGGACGTTTATCAAGAGACCCAGTACTTC
CASSRGEGDVYQETQYF
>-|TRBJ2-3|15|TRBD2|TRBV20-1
TGCAGTGCTGCGGGGGTACGGGGTGACACAGATACGCAGTATTTT
CSAAGVRGDTDTQYF